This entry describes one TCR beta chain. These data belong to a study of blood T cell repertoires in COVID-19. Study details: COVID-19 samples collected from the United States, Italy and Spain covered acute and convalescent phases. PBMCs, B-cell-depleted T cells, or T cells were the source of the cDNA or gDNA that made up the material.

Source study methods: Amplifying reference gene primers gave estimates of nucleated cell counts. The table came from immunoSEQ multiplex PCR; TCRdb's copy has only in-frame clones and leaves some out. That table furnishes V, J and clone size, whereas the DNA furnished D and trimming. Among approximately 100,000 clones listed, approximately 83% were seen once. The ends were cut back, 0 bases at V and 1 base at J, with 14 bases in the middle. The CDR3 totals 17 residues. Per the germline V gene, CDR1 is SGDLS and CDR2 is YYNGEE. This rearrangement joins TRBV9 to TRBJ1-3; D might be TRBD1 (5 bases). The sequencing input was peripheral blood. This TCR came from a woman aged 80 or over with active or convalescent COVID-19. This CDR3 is CASSVGYAGRSGNTIYF. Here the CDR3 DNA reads TGTGCCAGCAGCGTAGGTTATGCAGGGAGGTCTGGAAACACCATATATTTT.